This T cell receptor (beta chain) was sequenced in a study of long-term antiretroviral therapy in people with HIV (dated by TCRdb to between 2021 and 2023). Turning to the overall study: The earliest samples were collected roughly a decade before the 2015 WHO recommendation for immediate ART, at a time when ART was usually postponed until CD4 counts fell. Whether ART initiation and durable HIV suppression were associated with changes in peripheral blood TRB repertoire composition and diversity was tested in a retrospective serial study. From some 30 adults with confirmed HIV infection, the cohort provided approximately 190 cryopreserved PBMC samples, gathered serially across a mean of roughly 6 years (range 1-12). Among the approximately 32 participants with HIV, eleven to twelve were female. No cross-contamination during QIAcube processing turned up in test extractions that ran a monoclonal T-cell line alongside 33 polyclonal samples.

From the cysteine up to the phenylalanine, the CDR3 has a length of 13 residues. The DNA shown is the 39-base CDR3, in frame from base 1. V and J lose 0 bases and 4 bases, and a span of 4 bases separates them. CDR1 and CDR2 (MNHEY, SMNVEV) derive from the germline V gene (reference sequence). With respect to this clone: The antigen it recognizes is unknown. No quality values exist for individual bases; no much larger clone is one base distant.

The immunoSEQ hsTCRB v3.0 assay was used at survey level resolution for TRB variable region sequencing. A depth of about 35,000-55,000 T-cell genomes per sample was targeted for TRB sequencing. Pooled TRB libraries were sequenced on an Illumina MiSeq with a v3 150-cycle kit. The source study handled its data this way. Analysis of repertoires was carried out in R inside a reproducible Nextflow workflow spanning QC, data transformation and analysis. LymphoSeq2, an R package for AIRR-Seq data exploration, was used to implement custom analyses. Several samples that produced fewer than 5000 total TRB sequences were removed, so 200 or so HIV repertoires were analyzed. Among the 180 to 200 retained HIV repertoires, 55 to 65 were collected before ART initiation and 129 after ART initiation. Repertoires were downsampled to 5000 TRB nucleotide sequences, with summary statistics averaged over 100 downsampling iterations. TRB sequences were retained for analysis only if CDR3 regions of at least seven amino acids were present. Diversity was assessed using a clonality score derived from Shannon entropy and using the Gini coefficient. In the repertoire networks, any two of the top 5000 CDR3 amino acid sequences were linked whenever the two sequences differed by an edit distance of one. For TRB CDR3 amino acid sequences, antigen specificity groups and MHC restriction were predicted with GLIPH2. CDR3 amino acid sequences were matched against VDJdb and McPAS-TCR to flag known CMV, EBV, HIV or tissue antigen associations. Pre-ART, post-ART and control groups were compared with Wilcoxon signed-rank tests and Holm-Bonferroni correction. Here the immuneACCESS table is served through TCRdb, limited to in-frame sequences with V and J called. Missing clones are a known gap in these copies; in checked studies unresolved V genes cover under half, and the rest lacks a known reason. V and J calls and clone size are copied from that table; D and trimming were computed from the DNA. Recorded for this sample are more than 45,000 clones; around 80% of them occurred a single time. The ten largest clones add up to under 3.5% of the sample.

Participants were included only if at least one PBMC sample before ART initiation and at least two post-ART samples were available. Every participant with HIV received treatment in the United States of America. Before DNA extraction, cryopreserved samples of roughly 0.9-11 million PBMC were thawed and washed. At the time of the earliest PBMC sample, participants with HIV were aged between about 23 and 55 years. PBMC samples were contributed by each participant from 1-4 timepoints before ART initiation and 2-8 timepoints after ART initiation, with a median of 7 samples. Serial HIV viral load, CD4+ T-cell count, ART history and demographic data were obtained for every participant. Genomic DNA was extracted from unsorted PBMC with a Qiagen kit on a QIAcube, with processing performed in batches of 12 samples. Overall study results and their limits: ART initiation was associated with a significant increase in TRB diversity, but diversity stayed significantly below transplant donor controls even after long-term ART. The samples span the years 2004 to 2017, and the ART regimens used at that time may not be as effective as current regimens. No data were available on ART adherence, viral resistance or therapy changes, limiting inferences about post-ART repertoire changes. Compared with controls, HIV repertoires had narrower CDR3 length ranges, and the network structure pointed to an antigen-experienced repertoire that shifted only slightly toward naive after ART. The repertoire was dominated across all time points by expanded TRB clones identified before ART initiation, although this dominance was seen to fluctuate and to decrease in many PLHIV after ART. Since PBMC availability was limited, sequencing covered only the TCR beta chain, with no alpha chain pairing. Because pre-ART samples had limited cell numbers, profiling was done on unsorted PBMC rather than on sorted CD4+ and CD8+ T cells.

The clonotype was recovered from a woman aged 18 to 35 with HIV. Sequencing was performed on unsorted PBMCs, taken 0.8 years after starting antiretroviral therapy. The chain links TRBV27 with TRBJ2-1, with no confidently assigned D gene. The CDR3 region reads CASSLSRYNEQFF. At the DNA level, the sequence is TGTGCCAGCAGTTTATCGCGGTACAATGAGCAGTTCTTC.